The next 21 T cell receptor beta chains were all read from a single sample in a study of blood T cell repertoires in COVID-19. Clones were sequenced by immunoSEQ multiplex PCR, and TCRdb holds only the in-frame ones, with some missing. The sample holds around 310,000 clones; about 87% are singletons and the top ten take less than 5.5%. The sequenced material came from PBMCs or T cells enriched from blood (not recorded which). These receptors were collected from a man aged 25-45 years who had recovered from COVID-19.

This clone was seen only once. The chain uses TRBV7-2 and TRBJ2-2; 12 nucleotides line up with TRBD1. The CDR3 runs to 18 residues. V lost 3 bases and J lost 6; bases outside the gene matches: 11. Germline V gene sequence: CDR1 SGHTA, CDR2 FQGNSA. The CDR3 coding sequence is TGTGCCAGCAGCTTCAACCCCCGGGACAGGGGGCAGGCCGGGGAGCTGTTTTTT. It is translated as CASSFNPRDRGQAGELFF. The whole variable domain, remainder taken from reference TRBV7-2 and TRBJ2-2, is GAGVSQSPSNKVTEKGKDVELRCDPISGHTALYWYRQSLGQGLEFLIYFQGNSAPDKSGLPSDRFSAERTGGSVSTLTIQRTQQEDSAVYLCASSFNPRDRGQAGELFFGEGSRLTVL.

This rearrangement joins TRBV27 to TRBJ1-1; D not resolved. Trimming pared 2 bases from V and 6 bases from J, leaving 13 bases between. Germline V gene data show CDR1 as MNHEY and CDR2 as SMNVEV (reference sequence). This CDR3 has 14 amino acids. CDR3 residues: CASSLMGRSAEAFF. The CDR3, as DNA: TGTGCCAGCAGTTTAATGGGGAGGAGCGCTGAAGCTTTCTTT.

This clone has a handful of counts. The J gene is TRBJ2-1, the V gene TRBV7-8, with 10 bases identical to TRBD2. The CDR3 is 17 amino acids. V was pared by 2 bases and J by 4 bases, with 8 bases of the junction left unmatched. Germline V gene lookup returns CDR1 SGHVS and CDR2 FQNEAQ. CDR3 protein: CASSLISGTSAYNEQFF. CDR3 bases: TGTGCCAGCAGCTTAATATCCGGGACTAGCGCTTACAATGAGCAGTTCTTC.

The chain carries TRBV10-3 and TRBJ2-1, with 10 bases lining up with TRBD1. CDR3 size: 16 residues. Germline trimming cut 4 bases from V and 6 bases from J; bases unmatched to any gene: 9. Per the germline V gene, CDR1 is ENHRY and CDR2 is SYGVKD. The CDR3 is CAISGPGQGGGNEQFF. In nucleotides, the CDR3 is TGTGCCATCAGTGGCCCCGGACAGGGGGGTGGCAATGAGCAGTTCTTC.

This chain connects TRBV5-1 to TRBJ1-2; 8 bases map to TRBD1. The germline V gene has CDR1 SGHRS and CDR2 YFSETQ. The CDR3 is 14 amino acids. The junction had 5 bases not matched to a gene; V was cut back by 1 base and J by 6 bases. CDR3 sequence (DNA): TGCGCCAGCAGCTTGCGTACGACAGGGGATGGCTACACCTTC. It is translated as CASSLRTTGDGYTF.

The rearrangement joins TRBV30 to TRBJ2-4, with 8 bases that match TRBD1. Germline V gene sequence: CDR1 GTSNPN, CDR2 SVGIG (reference sequence). The V gene end was trimmed by 4 bases and the J gene end by 1 base; junction bases not matched to a gene: 12. The CDR3 has 17 residues. As DNA, the CDR3 is TGTGCCTGGATAGGCCAGGGGGCGGCTGGGGCCAAAAACATTCAGTACTTC. As protein: CAWIGQGAAGAKNIQYF.

The chain recombines TRBV15 with TRBJ1-3; tentatively, D is TRBD1 (5 bases). Germline-derived CDR1 and CDR2 are LNHNV and YYDKDF (reference sequence). Trimming took off 1 base at V and 10 bases at J, with 17 bases between the two ends. This CDR3 is built from 15 residues. This CDR3 is CATSRAVTAEGTIYF. In nucleotides, the CDR3 is TGTGCCACCAGCAGAGCCGTGACAGCCGAAGGGACCATATATTTT.

The chain recombines TRBV4-2 with TRBJ2-1, with no clear D. Trimming removed 4 bases at V and 2 bases at J, with 9 bases between. The CDR3 consists of 14 residues. CDR1 LGHNA and CDR2 YNFKEQ come from the germline V gene. The CDR3 DNA sequence: TGTGCCAGCAGCCCTCCTGGGCCCTACAATGAGCAGTTCTTC. Protein sequence: CASSPPGPYNEQFF.

The chain carries TRBV10-1 and TRBJ2-6; TRBD2 aligns across 8 bases. In germline, CDR1 is WNHNN, CDR2 SYGVQD (reference sequence). This CDR3 has 15 residues. J was trimmed by 1 base and V by 4 bases; bases with no gene match: 0. The CDR3 spells CASSGGGSGANVLTF. In nucleotides, the CDR3 is TGCGCCAGCAGTGGCGGGGGGTCTGGGGCCAACGTCCTGACTTTC.

This chain joins TRBV6-5 and TRBJ1-1; a weak D match, TRBD1 (5 bases). The germline gives CDR1 MNHEY, CDR2 SVGAGI. This CDR3 comprises 14 residues. Trimming cost V 4 bases and J 4 bases, with 13 bases left between them. CDR3 nucleotides: TGTGCCAGCAGTTTCCGTGGGGGGACCACTGAAGCTTTCTTT. This encodes CASSFRGGTTEAFF.

The CDR3 protein is CSVVGTEIGNTIYF. Written as DNA, the CDR3 is TGCAGCGTTGTAGGGACAGAGATTGGAAACACCATATATTTT. J is TRBJ1-3 and V is TRBV29-1; 7 bases are shared with TRBD1. Germline V gene lookup returns CDR1 SQVTM and CDR2 ANQGSEA. V lost 4 bases, J lost 3 bases, and 6 bases stayed unmatched. This CDR3 is 14 amino acids long.

The chain links TRBV6-5 to TRBJ1-1, with 7 bases identical to TRBD1. Germline CDR1 and CDR2: MNHEY and SVGAGI. Unmatched junction bases numbered 4, after V lost 4 bases and J lost 5 bases. The CDR3 covers 13 residues. This CDR3 is CASSSTGRTEAFF. The CDR3 coding sequence is TGTGCCAGCAGTTCGACAGGGAGAACTGAAGCTTTCTTT.

The chain recombines TRBV5-6 with TRBJ2-5; 9 positions agree with TRBD1. CDR1 is SGHDT and CDR2 is YYEEEE in the germline V gene. V lost 2 bases, J lost 5 bases, and 1 base stayed unmatched. The CDR3 sequence is 13 residues long. The CDR3 here is CASSFGTGETQYF. Written as DNA, the CDR3 is TGTGCCAGCAGCTTCGGGACAGGGGAGACCCAGTACTTC.

The rearrangement uses TRBV3-1 (or the pseudogene TRBV3-2) and TRBJ2-7; possible D gene TRBD2, 6 bases. Germline CDR1 LGHDT, CDR2 YNNKEL (reference sequence). V lost 1 base to trimming and J lost 6 bases, with 10 bases between them. There are 13 residues in the CDR3. The CDR3, as DNA: TGTGCCAGCAGCCAAGGCTCGCGGGGCGAGCAGTACTTC. Translation: CASSQGSRGEQYF.

This chain links TRBV6-5 with TRBJ1-1, with D maybe TRBD1 (5 bases). The CDR3 sequence is 14 residues long. CDR1 and CDR2 (germline): MNHEY, SVGAGI. V was cut by 7 bases and J by 0 bases, with 12 bases left in between. CDR3 nucleotides: TGTGCCAGCACCGCGGGACGTATGAACACTGAAGCTTTCTTT. It yields the protein CASTAGRMNTEAFF.

The rearrangement uses TRBV5-1 and TRBJ2-7; tentative D call: TRBD1 (6 bases). Trimming took off 4 bases at V and 7 bases at J, with 21 bases between the two ends. The germline CDR1 and CDR2 sequences are SGHRS and YFSETQ. The CDR3 has 15 amino acids. CDR3 nucleotides: TGCGCCAGCAGCACCGAGCAGGGGATTCGGTGGGAGCAGTACTTC. Translated, it gives CASSTEQGIRWEQYF.

This chain links TRBV7-9 with TRBJ2-7; 9 nucleotides agree with TRBD1. Germline V lookup: CDR1 SEHNR, CDR2 FQNEAQ (reference sequence). The J segment lost 4 bases and the V segment lost 5 bases, leaving 6 bases of the junction unmatched. This CDR3 has 14 residues. The CDR3: CASSTTDRGYEQYF. CDR3 coding DNA: TGTGCCAGCAGCACGACGGACAGGGGATACGAGCAGTACTTC.

The genes are TRBV28 and TRBJ1-1; D is possibly TRBD1 (5 bases). Germline V gene data show CDR1 as MDHEN and CDR2 as SYDVKM. V lost 3 bases to trimming and J lost 3 bases, with 8 bases between them. This CDR3 region has 13 residues. The CDR3 reads CASSLDTYTEAFF. The CDR3 coding sequence is TGTGCCAGCAGTTTGGACACTTACACTGAAGCTTTCTTT.

This chain links TRBV5-1 with TRBJ2-3; possibly TRBD2 for D (6 bases). The ends were cut back, 4 bases at V and 2 bases at J, with 20 bases in the middle. Looked up from germline, CDR1 is SGHRS and CDR2 is YFSETQ. The CDR3 length is 17 residues. The CDR3 DNA is TGCGCCAGCAGCCTCGGGGTGGAGGGCCCCTACACAGATACGCAGTATTTT. Translation: CASSLGVEGPYTDTQYF.

V and J are TRBV19 and TRBJ1-5; 7 positions match TRBD1. J was trimmed by 4 bases and V by 2 bases; bases with no gene match: 2. The CDR3 is 14 residues long. Germline CDR1 reads LNHDA; CDR2 reads SQIVND (reference sequence). The CDR3 nucleotides are TGTGCCAGTAGTATATGGGACAGTAATCAGCCCCAGCATTTT. Its protein is CASSIWDSNQPQHF.

This chain links TRBV5-1 with TRBJ1-3; 7 nucleotides line up with TRBD1. The CDR3 is 15 amino acids. Germline CDR1 and CDR2: SGHRS and YFSETQ. The J segment lost 0 bases and the V segment lost 5 bases, leaving 5 bases of the junction unmatched. CDR3 protein: CASRMTGLSGNTIYF. DNA for the CDR3: TGCGCCAGCAGGATGACAGGGCTCTCTGGAAACACCATATATTTT.